This T cell receptor (beta chain) was retrieved from a study of tissue T cells after allogeneic stem cell transplantation. Study observations and caveats: Only a limited share of tissue TCRs appeared in blood or spleen.

Time point in this sample: mouse harvest day 14 after allogeneic transplant. Mouse grafts combined 10^7 T-cell-depleted bone marrow cells with 10^6 splenic CD5+ T cells. This mouse GVHD model was MHC-mismatched B6 to BALB/c, profiled day 7 or 14. A few counts support this clone. As yet, its antigen is unknown. Germline and genes here are mouse. From the germline J gene comes the end of the CDR3, since the read stops 1 residue before it. V dropped 6 bases and J dropped 2; count of bases not matched to a gene: 3. The germline V gene encodes CDR1 SGHND and CDR2 FRSKSL. This CDR3 has 14 residues. Only in-frame clones appear in the TCRdb table, and some are missing; sequencing was by immunoSEQ multiplex PCR. The sample yields some 5,700 clones, roughly 42% seen once.

The material sequenced was gut tissue. This clonotype was sampled from a female BALB/c mouse given C57BL/6 T cells with graft-versus-host disease after an allogeneic hematopoietic cell transplant. The chain combines TRBV15 with TRBJ2-5; 9 bases are a match to TRBD1. The CDR3 bases that were read are TGTGCCAGCAGGACAGGGGGGACCCAAGACACCCAGTAC. Translated: CASRTGGTQDTQY. The full-length CDR3 reads as CASRTGGTQDTQYF. The entire variable domain, with the rest obtained from reference TRBV15 and TRBJ2-5, is as follows: DAGVTQTPRHEVAEKGQTIILKCEPVSGHNDLFWYRQTKIQGLELLSYFRSKSLMEDGGAFKDRFKAEMLNSSFSTLKIQPTEPKDSAVYLCASRTGGTQDTQYFGPGTRLLVL.